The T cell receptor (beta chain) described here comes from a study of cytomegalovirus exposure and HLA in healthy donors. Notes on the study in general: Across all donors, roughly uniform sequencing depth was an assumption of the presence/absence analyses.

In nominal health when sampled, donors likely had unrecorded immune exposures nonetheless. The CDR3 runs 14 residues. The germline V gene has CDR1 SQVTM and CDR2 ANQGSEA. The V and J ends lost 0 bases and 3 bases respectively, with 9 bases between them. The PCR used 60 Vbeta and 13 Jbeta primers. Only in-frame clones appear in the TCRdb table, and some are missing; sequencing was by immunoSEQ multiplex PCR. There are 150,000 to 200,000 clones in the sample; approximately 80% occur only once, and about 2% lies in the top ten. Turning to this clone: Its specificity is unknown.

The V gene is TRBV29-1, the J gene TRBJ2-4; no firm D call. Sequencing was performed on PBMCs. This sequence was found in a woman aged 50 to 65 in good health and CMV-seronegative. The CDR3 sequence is CSVEDYRYKNIQYF. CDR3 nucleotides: TGCAGCGTTGAAGATTACAGATACAAAAACATTCAGTACTTC.